Each of the 20 T cell receptor beta chains below was sequenced from the same sample in a study of beta chain features in type 1 diabetes. Study-wide points: Shortening that was moderate but significant affected the TCRB CDR3s of Type 1 diabetes patients in all four CD4+ subsets.

Investigators reverse transcribed all isolated RNA, so they sequenced expressed TCRB transcripts. Method: immunoSEQ multiplex PCR; TCRdb's copy keeps in-frame clones and lacks some. The data contain over 650,000 clones, about an eighth of them singletons. No antigen is known for these receptors. The sequenced sample was naive CD4+ T cells from blood. Receptors originate from a man between 18 and 29 years old with type 1 diabetes.

The chain has TRBV4-1 and TRBJ2-7; TRBD1 matches at 7 bases. The CDR3 sequence is 12 residues long. V lost 7 bases and J lost 9; bases outside the gene matches: 9. CDR1 and CDR2 (germline): MGHRA, YSYEKL. CDR3 loop: CASTNRQGVQYF. CDR3 DNA: TGCGCCAGCACAAATAGACAGGGAGTGCAGTACTTC.

This clone was seen a handful of times. The chain joins TRBV7-8 to TRBJ2-5, with D perhaps TRBD2 (5 bases). The CDR3 sequence is 14 residues long. The germline V gene encodes CDR1 SGHVS and CDR2 FQNEAQ. Trimming took off 1 base at V and 5 bases at J, with 11 bases between the two ends. The CDR3 loop reads CASSLGARRETQYF. CDR3 sequence (DNA): TGTGCCAGCAGCTTAGGGGCGCGGAGGGAGACCCAGTACTTC.

This chain links TRBV18 with TRBJ2-6; D call uncertain. Trimming left V 2 bases short and J 7 bases short, with 6 bases between. The CDR3 covers 13 residues. CDR1 is KGHSH, CDR2 LQKENI, per germline. The CDR3 is CASSPRRANVLTF. DNA for the CDR3: TGTGCCAGCTCACCAAGGAGAGCCAACGTCCTGACTTTC.

This clone occurred a few times. The chain joins TRBV9 to TRBJ2-6; D may be TRBD2 (5 bases). The CDR3 has 15 amino acids. Germline V gene sequence: CDR1 SGDLS, CDR2 YYNGEE. V shed 4 bases and J shed 2 bases, with 10 bases lying between them. The CDR3 loop reads CASSPIGTGANVLTF. The CDR3 DNA sequence: TGTGCCAGCAGCCCCATCGGGACTGGGGCCAACGTCCTGACTTTC.

The CDR3 DNA is TGTGCCTGGAGTCCGGACAGGGTTAACGAGCAGTACTTC. This gives the protein CAWSPDRVNEQYF. The J gene is TRBJ2-7, the V gene TRBV30, with 8 bases identical to TRBD1. The CDR3 loop spans 13 amino acids. Germline-derived CDR1 and CDR2 are GTSNPN and SVGIG (reference sequence). V trimming: 2 bases; J trimming: 5 bases; junction bases outside the gene matches: 5.

The chain links TRBV19 to TRBJ1-1; D perhaps matches TRBD1 (5 bases). The V gene lost 1 base and the J gene lost 1 base, with 7 bases spanning the gap. CDR1 and CDR2 from the germline V gene are LNHDA and SQIVND (reference sequence). The CDR3 spans 14 residues. The CDR3 sequence: CASSIAGANTEAFF. The CDR3 region has the DNA TGTGCCAGTAGTATAGCTGGGGCGAACACTGAAGCTTTCTTT.

This clone was counted only a few times. The chain joins TRBV9 to TRBJ2-1, with TRBD1 matching 11 bases. CDR1 is SGDLS and CDR2 is YYNGEE in the germline V gene. J was trimmed by 8 bases and V by 5 bases; bases with no gene match: 6. The CDR3 runs to 14 residues. In nucleotides, the CDR3 is TGTGCCAGCAGAGTGGGACAGGGGGGAGATGAGCAGTTCTTC. Residues: CASRVGQGGDEQFF.

V usage is TRBV6-6 and J usage is TRBJ2-7; no firm D call. CDR3 size: 14 residues. The V and J ends lost 4 bases and 0 bases respectively, with 10 bases between them. Per the germline V gene, CDR1 is MNHNY and CDR2 is SVGAGI (reference sequence). CDR3 DNA sequence: TGTGCCAGCAGTTCTGAGGCGCTCTCCTACGAGCAGTACTTC. This translates into CASSSEALSYEQYF.

This clone was seen a handful of times. This chain uses TRBV7-2 with TRBJ2-1; D is possibly TRBD1 (6 bases). The germline V and J ends were trimmed by 6 bases and 2 bases, with 17 bases remaining between them. Germline lookup yields CDR1 SGHTA and CDR2 FQGNSA. This CDR3 has 16 amino acids. CDR3 loop: CASRATGLGPYNEQFF. In DNA, the CDR3 is TGTGCCAGCAGGGCAACAGGGTTGGGGCCCTACAATGAGCAGTTCTTC. Full variable domain (missing parts from reference TRBV7-2 and TRBJ2-1): GAGVSQSPSNKVTEKGKDVELRCDPISGHTALYWYRQSLGQGLEFLIYFQGNSAPDKSGLPSDRFSAERTGGSVSTLTIQRTQQEDSAVYLCASRATGLGPYNEQFFGPGTRLTVL.

V is TRBV19 and J is TRBJ2-7; 8 bases are shared with TRBD1. Looked up from germline, CDR1 is LNHDA and CDR2 is SQIVND (reference sequence). The V gene end was trimmed by 7 bases and the J gene end by 2 bases; junction bases not matched to a gene: 16. The CDR3 runs to 17 residues. CDR3 residues: CASTRKPGQANAYEQYF. CDR3 in DNA: TGTGCCAGTACCCGGAAACCGGGACAGGCAAACGCCTACGAGCAGTACTTC.

This chain connects TRBV30 to TRBJ1-4; D unclear. Germline CDR1 and CDR2: GTSNPN and SVGIG (reference sequence). The CDR3 sequence is 14 residues long. The germline V and J ends were trimmed by 2 bases and 0 bases, with 7 bases remaining between them. Written as DNA, the CDR3 is TGTGCCTGGAGTTCGGCACCAACTAATGAAAAACTGTTTTTT. The encoded protein is CAWSSAPTNEKLFF. Full variable domain (missing parts from reference TRBV30 and TRBJ1-4): SQTIHQWPATLVQPVGSPLSLECTVEGTSNPNLYWYRQAAGRGLQLLFYSVGIGQISSEVPQNLSASRPQDRQFILSSKKLLLSDSGFYLCAWSSAPTNEKLFFGSGTQLSVL.

CDR3 sequence (DNA): TGTGCCAGCTCACAACAGCGGGGAGGGCGCACAGATACGCAGTATTTT. It specifies CASSQQRGGRTDTQYF. J is TRBJ2-3 and V is TRBV18, with 7 bases that match TRBD2. This CDR3 comprises 16 residues. Trimming at V came to 4 bases and at J to 1 base, leaving 8 bases not matched to a gene. Germline V gives CDR1 KGHSH, CDR2 LQKENI.

This clone was seen a few times. CDR3 in amino acids: CASSPNLLGDTQYF. DNA of the CDR3: TGTGCCAGCTCACCGAACCTACTAGGAGATACGCAGTATTTT. The chain carries TRBV18 and TRBJ2-3; tentatively, D is TRBD2 (5 bases). Germline CDR1 reads KGHSH; CDR2 reads LQKENI. The length of the CDR3 is 14 residues. Trimming removed 3 bases from V and 5 bases from J, with 12 bases in between. The variable domain in full, with the rest retrieved from reference TRBV18 and TRBJ2-3, is NAGVMQNPRHLVRRRGQEARLRCSPMKGHSHVYWYRQLPEEGLKFMVYLQKENIIDESGMPKERFSAEFPKEGPSILRIQQVVRGDSAAYFCASSPNLLGDTQYFGPGTRLTVL.

This sequence joins TRBV1 and TRBJ2-7; TRBD2 reflects the table's D call only, with no check against the DNA. TRBV1 has pseudogene status. The length of the CDR3 is 18 residues. Written as DNA, the CDR3 is TGCACCAGCAGCCAAGGGCATAGCGGGGTGGTCCTACGGGAAGAGCAGTACTTC. Its protein is CTSSQGHSGVVLREEQYF.

This chain joins TRBV30 and TRBJ2-3, with 10 bases fitting TRBD2. The V gene's germline CDR1 is GTSNPN and CDR2 SVGIG (reference sequence). The CDR3 is made up of 11 amino acids. J lost 14 bases, V lost 5 bases, and 7 bases had no gene match. The CDR3, as DNA: TGTGCCTGGGGACTAGCGGTGACCCGGTATTTT. Amino acids: CAWGLAVTRYF.

In nucleotides, the CDR3 is TGTGCCAGCTCACCCACTGACAGGGCGCAGTATTTT. Its protein product is CASSPTDRAQYF. The chain couples TRBV18 to TRBJ2-3, with 7 positions matching TRBD1. CDR3 length: 12 amino acids. V trimming: 3 bases; J trimming: 10 bases; junction bases outside the gene matches: 4. Per germline, CDR1 KGHSH and CDR2 LQKENI.

This clone was observed a few times. CDR3 amino acids: CASSRFDPASGDGYTF. CDR3 DNA sequence: TGCGCCAGCAGCCGATTTGACCCCGCCAGCGGGGATGGCTACACCTTC. J is TRBJ1-2 and V is TRBV5-1; D gene ambiguous. Trimming removed 4 bases at V and 6 bases at J, with 22 bases between. This CDR3 is 16 amino acids long. Germline V CDR1 and CDR2: SGHRS, YFSETQ.

The rearrangement links TRBV7-2 to TRBJ1-6, with a tentative D call TRBD1 (6 bases). This CDR3 is built from 14 residues. Germline V gene sequence: CDR1 SGHTA, CDR2 FQGNSA. V lost 5 bases and J lost 11, with 16 bases in between. The CDR3 DNA sequence: TGTGCCAGCAGCCTGGACAGAACTCTTACACCCCTCCACTTT. Amino acids: CASSLDRTLTPLHF.

Written as DNA, the CDR3 is TGTGCCAGTAGTCAAGACAGGTCTTACCAAGAGACCCAGTACTTC. Its protein product is CASSQDRSYQETQYF. The chain is built from TRBV19 and TRBJ2-5; maybe TRBD1 (6 bases). Germline assignment: CDR1 LNHDA and CDR2 SQIVND (reference sequence). The CDR3 runs 15 residues. Trimming took off 5 bases at V and 0 bases at J, with 13 bases between the two ends. The full variable domain, completed using reference TRBV19 and TRBJ2-5, is DGGITQSPKYLFRKEGQNVTLSCEQNLNHDAMYWYRQDPGQGLRLIYYSQIVNDFQKGDIAEGYSVSREKKESFPLTVTSAQKNPTAFYLCASSQDRSYQETQYFGPGTRLLVL.

This chain uses TRBV27 with TRBJ2-6, with 9 nucleotides matching TRBD1. V dropped 1 base and J dropped 1; count of bases not matched to a gene: 5. The CDR3 is 18 residues long. The germline V gene has CDR1 MNHEY and CDR2 SMNVEV (reference sequence). DNA for the CDR3: TGTGCCAGCAGTTTATTGGGACAGGGTTTATCTGGGGCCAACGTCCTGACTTTC. Its translation is CASSLLGQGLSGANVLTF.